This T cell receptor beta chain was captured in a study of shared clonotypes between healthy human individuals. Study-wide background: Each donor's CD4 naive and CD4 memory cells filled three plates apiece, CD8 naive two, and CD8 memory one.

Points on this clone: What it binds is unknown.

Study outcomes and limitations: Among non-shared clonotypes, generation probabilities were lower than among those shared by all four donors.

Sequenced by immunoSEQ multiplex PCR; TCRdb stores in-frame clones only, minus some. The sample records 1.6 million or so clones, approximately 98.5% being singletons. The germline V and J ends were trimmed by 4 bases and 5 bases, with 19 bases remaining between them. Germline V gene data show CDR1 as SGHRS and CDR2 as YFSETQ. There are 16 residues in the CDR3. The V gene is TRBV5-1, the J gene TRBJ2-1; a possible D gene is TRBD1 (6 bases). The sequenced sample was naive CD4+ T cells sorted from blood. Subset: CD45RA+ positively selected. The sequence was obtained from a young man in good health. The CDR3 spells CASSHSPGAVDNEQFF. CDR3 in DNA: TGCGCCAGCAGCCATAGCCCAGGGGCGGTGGACAATGAGCAGTTCTTC.